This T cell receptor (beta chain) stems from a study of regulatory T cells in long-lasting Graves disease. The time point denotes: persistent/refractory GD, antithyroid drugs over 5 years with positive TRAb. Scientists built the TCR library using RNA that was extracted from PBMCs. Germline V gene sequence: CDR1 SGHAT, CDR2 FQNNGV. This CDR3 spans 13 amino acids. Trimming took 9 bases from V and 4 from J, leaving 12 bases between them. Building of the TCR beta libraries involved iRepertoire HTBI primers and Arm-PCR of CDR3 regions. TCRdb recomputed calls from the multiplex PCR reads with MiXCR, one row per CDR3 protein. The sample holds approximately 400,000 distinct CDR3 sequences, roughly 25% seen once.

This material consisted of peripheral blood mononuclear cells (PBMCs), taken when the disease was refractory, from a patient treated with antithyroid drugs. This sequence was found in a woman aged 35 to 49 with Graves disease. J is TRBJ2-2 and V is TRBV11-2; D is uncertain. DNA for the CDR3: TGTGCCAGAAGAATAGAGAGCACCGGGGAGCTGTTTTTT. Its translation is CARRIESTGELFF.